The clone carrying this T cell receptor (beta chain) has at least ten counts. Its cognate antigen is unknown. Two oligonucleotides, mixed equimolar, formed the beta constant-region primer covering TRBC1 and TRBC2. Nested alpha and beta constant-region primers with the SP2 primer drove four PCR rounds on ligated cDNA. Using its own MiXCR run on the UMI-ligation and nested PCR reads, TCRdb lists one record per CDR3 protein. Among 150,000 or so distinct CDR3 sequences, roughly 23% were seen once, and the ten largest hold less than 0.13%. Looked up from germline, CDR1 is SGHVS and CDR2 is FQNEAQ. Between the trimmed V and J ends, which lost 1 base and 6 bases, there was a span of 22 bases. The CDR3 consists of 18 residues. The sample comes from a study of naive and memory T cell subsets. Study-level results: A few larger clonotypes appeared in naive repertoires, especially CD8, possibly memory cells re-expressing CD45RA.

Cells stained for CD3, CD4, CD8, CD45RA, CD27 and viability were sorted into four CD45RA/CD27 subsets. This TCR was sampled from a human donor in good health. The genes are TRBV7-8 and TRBJ1-5; D possibly corresponds to TRBD1 (6 bases). Material for sequencing was naive CD4+ T cells from blood. The CDR3 sequence is CASSLVGGAGVLSQPQHF. In nucleotides, the CDR3 is TGTGCCAGCAGCTTAGTTGGGGGGGCAGGGGTCTTGAGTCAGCCCCAGCATTTT.